This TCR beta chain derives from a study of blood T cell repertoires in COVID-19. CDR1 and CDR2 from the germline V gene are SNHLY and FYNNEI. Trimming shortened V by 2 bases and J by 6 bases, and 17 bases separated the two germline ends. The CDR3 is 15 amino acids. The method was immunoSEQ multiplex PCR; TCRdb's version includes in-frame clones alone and lacks a portion of them. The profile covers 150,000 or so clones, with about four fifths appearing a single time and 6% to 9% taken by the ten largest. This receptor was obtained from a man aged 35-49 years who had recovered from COVID-19. The chain has TRBV2 and TRBJ2-7; TRBD2 might be the D (7 bases). Input material: peripheral blood. CDR3 nucleotide sequence: TGTGCCAGCAGTGAATTCGGTGCCGGGGGGCTCGAGCAGTACTTC. The encoded protein is CASSEFGAGGLEQYF. Full variable domain (outside the CDR3, taken from reference TRBV2 and TRBJ2-7): EPEVTQTPSHQVTQMGQEVILRCVPISNHLYFYWYRQILGQKVEFLVSFYNNEISEKSEIFDDQFSVERPDGSNFTLKIRSTKLEDSAMYFCASSEFGAGGLEQYFGPGTRLTVT.